One sample yielded the 14 T cell receptor beta chains listed below, sequenced in a study of T-cell memory formation after mild COVID-19. TCRdb re-analysed the 5' RACE reads in MiXCR, keeping a single row per CDR3 protein. The top ten hold 3% to 4% of the sample, which has about 200,000 distinct CDR3 sequences, approximately 10% seen once. The sample comprised PBMCs or a T cell subset sorted from them (not recorded which). These receptors all come from a man aged 18 to 30 who had mild COVID-19 (a few samples of this study predate the infection). Cell type and time point are not known.

The chain carries TRBV4-2 and TRBJ2-1, with 7 nucleotides matching TRBD1. This CDR3 is built from 14 residues. Trimming cost V 3 bases and J 8 bases; bases outside gene matches: 7. Per the germline V gene, CDR1 is LGHNA and CDR2 is YNFKEQ. The CDR3 protein is CASSQRTGGDEQFF. CDR3 coding DNA: TGTGCCAGCAGCCAGAGGACAGGAGGAGATGAGCAGTTCTTC.

In this sample, this clonotype turned up a few times. The chain uses TRBV20-1 and TRBJ2-2; D possibly corresponds to TRBD1 (6 bases). Germline-derived CDR1 and CDR2 are DFQATT and SNEGSKA (reference sequence). Trimming pared 3 bases from V and 4 bases from J, leaving 15 bases between. CDR3 length: 15 residues. CDR3 nucleotide sequence: TGCAGTGCTAGGGATTACAGGGCTGGCACCGGGGAGCTGTTTTTT. Its protein product is CSARDYRAGTGELFF.

This clonotype was observed at least ten times. This sequence joins TRBV7-9 and TRBJ1-1; unclear D gene. Germline assignment: CDR1 SEHNR and CDR2 FQNEAQ (reference sequence). V was pared by 5 bases and J by 8 bases, with 9 bases between. The CDR3 has 11 amino acids. This chain's CDR3 is CASSRFLEAFF. CDR3 bases: TGTGCCAGCAGCCGGTTCCTGGAAGCTTTCTTT.

The chain combines TRBV7-8 with TRBJ1-2; possibly TRBD1 for D (6 bases). The CDR3 has 13 amino acids. Trimming removed 3 bases at V and 7 bases at J, with 12 bases between. Germline V CDR1 and CDR2: SGHVS, FQNEAQ. CDR3 DNA sequence: TGTGCCAGCAGCTTCAGGGGTGATCTTGGCTACACCTTC. Its translation is CASSFRGDLGYTF. The complete variable domain, with remaining parts taken from reference TRBV7-8 and TRBJ1-2, reads GAGVSQSPRYKVAKRGQDVALRCDPISGHVSLFWYQQALGQGPEFLTYFQNEAQLDKSGLPSDRFFAERPEGSVSTLKIQRTQQEDSAVYLCASSFRGDLGYTFGSGTRLTVV.

The V gene is TRBV5-4, the J gene TRBJ2-5; TRBD1 is a possible D gene (6 bases). Per germline, CDR1 SGHNT and CDR2 YYREEE (reference sequence). Trimming pared 3 bases from V and 4 bases from J, leaving 10 bases between. The length of the CDR3 is 13 residues. The CDR3 loop is CASSSRGSETQYF. DNA of the CDR3: TGTGCCAGCAGCTCCAGGGGTTCAGAGACCCAGTACTTC.

There are a few counts of this clonotype. This sequence joins TRBV12-3 or TRBV12-4 and TRBJ1-2, with D unclear. Trimming left V 2 bases short and J 2 bases short, with 6 bases between. This CDR3 comprises 13 residues. CDR3 protein: CASSLRENYGYTF. Here the CDR3 DNA reads TGTGCCAGCAGTTTACGGGAGAACTATGGCTACACCTTC.

This clonotype was detected many times. This chain connects TRBV7-6 to TRBJ2-3; the match to TRBD2 covers 7 bases. In germline, CDR1 is SGHVS, CDR2 FNYEAQ. The ends lost 5 bases at V and 1 base at J; junction bases unmatched: 9. The CDR3 covers 16 residues. CDR3 amino acids: CASSPRYTSGTDTQYF. CDR3 DNA sequence: TGTGCCAGCAGCCCGAGGTATACTAGCGGCACAGATACGCAGTATTTT.

This sequence joins TRBV10-3 and TRBJ1-2, with TRBD1 matching over 7 bases. This CDR3 is built from 13 residues. Germline CDR1 reads ENHRY; CDR2 reads SYGVKD. After removal of 9 bases from V and 0 bases from J, the junction contained 4 bases not matched to a gene. This chain's CDR3 is CAIRTGANYGYTF. The CDR3 nucleotides read TGTGCCATTCGGACAGGAGCTAACTATGGCTACACCTTC.

This chain uses TRBV3-1 with TRBJ1-3; TRBD1 is a possible D gene (5 bases). The ends were cut back, 3 bases at V and 4 bases at J, with 13 bases in the middle. Germline V CDR1 and CDR2: LGHDT, YNNKEL (reference sequence). The CDR3 has 15 residues. The CDR3 protein is CASSQDENRGNTIYF. In nucleotides, the CDR3 is TGTGCCAGCAGCCAGGACGAAAACAGGGGAAACACCATATATTTT.

Many counts were recorded for this clonotype. V and J are TRBV29-1 and TRBJ2-7, with a tentative D call TRBD2 (5 bases). The CDR3 consists of 13 residues. The V gene's germline CDR1 is SQVTM and CDR2 ANQGSEA. V was clipped by 4 bases and J by 5 bases, with 15 bases between them. The CDR3 sequence: CSVAGSVFNEQYF. The CDR3 DNA sequence: TGCAGCGTTGCGGGGTCCGTCTTTAACGAGCAGTACTTC.

This clonotype occurred a few times. V gene TRBV29-1 combines with J gene TRBJ1-4; D unclear. The V end lost 7 bases, the J end lost 8 bases, and 14 bases lay between the germline ends. CDR1 SQVTM and CDR2 ANQGSEA come from the germline V gene. This CDR3 contains 12 residues. The CDR3 is CSGALGYEKLFF. The CDR3 DNA sequence: TGCAGCGGGGCCCTGGGGTACGAAAAACTGTTTTTT.

This clonotype was seen a handful of times. The CDR3 sequence is CASSVGQGYTGELFF. The CDR3 DNA reads TGTGCCAGCAGCGTAGGACAGGGGTACACCGGGGAGCTGTTTTTT. This chain joins TRBV9 and TRBJ2-2, with 8 bases matching TRBD1. Germline V gives CDR1 SGDLS, CDR2 YYNGEE. CDR3 length: 15 amino acids. V gave up 0 bases and J gave up 3 bases; unmatched junction bases: 1.

This clonotype was detected only a few times. This rearrangement joins TRBV29-1 to TRBJ2-5; the D gene is possibly TRBD1 (6 bases). The CDR3 runs 13 residues. The germline V and J ends were trimmed by 7 bases and 4 bases, with 16 bases remaining between them. Germline CDR1 reads SQVTM; CDR2 reads ANQGSEA. The CDR3 nucleotides read TGCAGCGCTGGGGGCGTTCTGCGAGAGACCCAGTACTTC. Translated: CSAGGVLRETQYF.

The chain joins TRBV6-1 to TRBJ2-5; 13 bases fit TRBD2. The germline CDR1 and CDR2 sequences are MNHNS and SASEGT. The CDR3 loop spans 16 amino acids. Trimming at V came to 1 base and at J to 2 bases, leaving 1 base not matched to a gene. CDR3: CASSEGTSGRQETQYF. DNA for the CDR3: TGTGCCAGCAGTGAAGGGACTAGCGGGAGACAAGAGACCCAGTACTTC.